This TCR beta chain originates from a study of OX40 agonist ivuxolimab in advanced cancers. Clones were read by immunoSEQ multiplex PCR, and TCRdb kept only the in-frame ones, dropping some. The sample carries 45,000 to 50,000 clones, roughly 93% recorded once. CDR3 length: 15 amino acids. The junction had 9 bases not matched to a gene; V was cut back by 1 base and J by 5 bases. Germline V gives CDR1 SGHNT, CDR2 YYREEE (reference sequence). The clonotype originates from an adult with an advanced solid tumor such as melanoma, head and neck, liver or kidney cancer. Sequences were derived from CD4+ or CD8+ T cells sorted from blood, sampled in a trial of the OX40 agonist ivuxolimab. The chain employs TRBV5-4 and TRBJ2-7; 7 bases are a match to TRBD2. The CDR3 DNA reads as TGTGCCAGCAGCTTGTCTTTCAGCGGGAACAACGAGCAGTACTTC. It is translated as CASSLSFSGNNEQYF.